These T cell receptor beta chains were read from a single sample in a study of cytomegalovirus exposure and HLA in healthy donors. TCRdb's copy holds only in-frame clones and misses some; the assay was immunoSEQ multiplex PCR. The data contain about 160,000 clones, just under 80% of them seen just once; the ten biggest clones take up about 3.1%. The material sequenced was PBMCs. These receptor sequences come from a woman in her fifties or sixties in good health and CMV-seropositive. The CDR3 runs from the conserved cysteine through the conserved F or W. The D gene is left open where the match is weak. Clone sizes are given selectively: once, few, many, or a class where the clone is expanded.

D	size	V	J	DNA	CDR3
NA	NA	TRBV11-2	TRBJ1-1	TGTGCCAGCAGCGCCTCCCTCAGGGCTGACACTGAAGCTTTCTTT	CASSASLRADTEAFF
NA	NA	TRBV21-1	TRBJ1-4	TGTGCCAGCAGCAACCGTATAGCTAAGGAAAAACTGTTTTTT	CASSNRIAKEKLFF
NA	NA	TRBV7-3	TRBJ2-1	TGTGCCAGCAGCTCCTCGGTCCACCACAATGAGCAGTTCTTC	CASSSSVHHNEQFF
NA	NA	TRBV2	TRBJ1-1	TGTGCCAGCAGTGACGAGGGCACTGAAGCTTTCTTT	CASSDEGTEAFF
TRBD1	NA	TRBV6-5	TRBJ2-5	TGTGCCAGCAGCTGGGGCGGGACAGGGAGGGAGACCCAGTACTTC	CASSWGGTGRETQYF
NA	NA	TRBV25-1	TRBJ1-2	TGTGCCAGCAGTGCCCTCAGGACTCCTAACTATGGCTACACCTTC	CASSALRTPNYGYTF
TRBD2	NA	TRBV5-1	TRBJ2-3	TGCGCCAGCAGCTCGACTAGCGGGGGCCACACAGATACGCAGTATTTT	CASSSTSGGHTDTQYF
TRBD1	NA	TRBV9	TRBJ2-2	TGTGCCAGCAGTATCCCCGCTCGACAGGGGGTTAACACCGGGGAGCTGTTTTTT	CASSIPARQGVNTGELFF
TRBD2	NA	TRBV19	TRBJ2-1	TGTGCCAGTAGCGGGGGACTAGCGGGGGGACGCTCCTACAATGAGCAGTTCTTC	CASSGGLAGGRSYNEQFF
TRBD1	NA	TRBV4-3	TRBJ2-6	TGCGCCAGCAGCCAGGAACAGGGGACTGGGGCCAACGTCCTGACTTTC	CASSQEQGTGANVLTF
NA	NA	TRBV7-8	TRBJ2-5	TGTGCCAGCAGCTTAGCCCGGATGGCCAGGGCCCAAGAGACCCAGTACTTC	CASSLARMARAQETQYF
NA	NA	TRBV9	TRBJ2-3	TGTGCCAGCAGCGTAGAGCCCTCCGTCACAGATACGCAGTATTTT	CASSVEPSVTDTQYF
TRBD1	once	TRBV27	TRBJ1-1	TGTGCCAGCAGTTTTTCACGGGACAGTGAAGCTTTCTTT	CASSFSRDSEAFF
NA	NA	TRBV18	TRBJ2-2	TGTGCCAGCTCACCTCAGGGGAGGGCGAACACCGGGGAGCTGTTTTTT	CASSPQGRANTGELFF
NA	NA	TRBV15	TRBJ2-1	TGTGCCACCAGGACGGGAGTCCCCTCCGGGGAGCAGTTCTTC	CATRTGVPSGEQFF
NA	NA	TRBV27	TRBJ2-7	TGTGCCAGCAGGGATACAGGTTTGTCCGCCTACGAGCAGTACTTC	CASRDTGLSAYEQYF
TRBD1	NA	TRBV4-1	TRBJ1-3	TGCGCCAGCAGCCAAGTTTTGGGACAGGGGAACACCATATATTTT	CASSQVLGQGNTIYF
TRBD1	few	TRBV14	TRBJ1-2	TGTGCCAGCGGTCAGGGGGCATACGGCTACACCTTC	CASGQGAYGYTF
TRBD1	once	TRBV28	TRBJ2-1	TGTGCCAGCAGTCCACCGGGACAGGGGATGTACAATGAGCAGTTCTTC	CASSPPGQGMYNEQFF
NA	few	TRBV27	TRBJ2-7	TGTGCCAGCAGTTTGGTGCCGTGGGGCGGCGAGCAGTACTTC	CASSLVPWGGEQYF
NA	NA	TRBV27	TRBJ1-1	TGTGCCAGTCCCCCGCGGCAGACGAACACTGAAGCTTTCTTT	CASPPRQTNTEAFF
TRBD1	NA	TRBV7-6	TRBJ1-1	TGTGCCAGCAGCTTCCAGGGGGGCCTGAACACTGAAGCTTTCTTT	CASSFQGGLNTEAFF
NA	NA	TRBV27	TRBJ1-2	TGTGCCAGCAGTCCCTACGGGGGGTCTCAGGCCTATGGCTACACCTTC	CASSPYGGSQAYGYTF
TRBD1	NA	TRBV4-3	TRBJ1-4	TGCGCCAGCAGCCTAGGACGACAGGGGTTTGAAAAACTGTTTTTT	CASSLGRQGFEKLFF
TRBD1	NA	TRBV6-1	TRBJ1-6	TGTGCCAGCAGTTCCGGGACAGGCGAGTGGGCCCTCCACTTT	CASSSGTGEWALHF
TRBD1	NA	TRBV28	TRBJ2-3	TGTGCCAGCAGTTCCGCGGACAGGGTTACAGATACGCAGTATTTT	CASSSADRVTDTQYF
TRBD1	few	TRBV5-1	TRBJ1-4	TGCGCCAGCAGCTTGGGGGGGACAGGCCTACCCAGGAGCCTGTTTTTT	CASSLGGTGLPRSLFF
NA	NA	TRBV28	TRBJ2-1	TGTGCCAGCAGTCGCGGGGACTCATCCTACAATGGGCAGTTCTTC	CASSRGDSSYNGQFF
NA	NA	TRBV18	TRBJ2-7	TGTGCCAGCTCTTCGGGGGTATCGGGAGTATCCTACGAGCAGTACTTC	CASSSGVSGVSYEQYF
NA	NA	TRBV28	TRBJ1-3	TGTGCCAGCAGGACTTTCGGATCCTCTGGAAACACCATATATTTT	CASRTFGSSGNTIYF
TRBD1	NA	TRBV30	TRBJ1-5	TGTGCCTGGATGACAGGGGGCATCGGCAATCAGCCCCAGCATTTT	CAWMTGGIGNQPQHF
NA	NA	TRBV1	TRBJ2-2	TGCACCAGCAGCCAAGAGGACGATAATCGTGCTAGCGGAAACACCGGGGAGCTGTTTTTT	CTSSQEDDNRASGNTGELFF
NA	NA	TRBV27	TRBJ1-2	TGTGCCAGCAGTTCAGGCACTTATGGCTACACCTTC	CASSSGTYGYTF
NA	NA	TRBV5-1	TRBJ2-1	TGCGTCAGCACCTTGGAGGGGCGAGTGATCGATGAGCAGTTCTTC	CVSTLEGRVIDEQFF
TRBD1	NA	TRBV2	TRBJ1-5	TGTGCCAGCACCACGGACAGGGGAGACAATCAGCCCCAGCATTTT	CASTTDRGDNQPQHF
NA	NA	TRBV11-1	TRBJ1-1	TGTGCCAGCAGCTTAGGACAGAACATGAACACTGAAGCTTTCTTT	CASSLGQNMNTEAFF
TRBD2	NA	TRBV5-6	TRBJ2-1	TGTGCCAGCAGCTCGACTAGCGGGGGGTACAATGAGCAGTTCTTC	CASSSTSGGYNEQFF
TRBD1	NA	TRBV7-2	TRBJ2-7	TGTGCCAGCAGCTTAACAGGGGGCGACTACGAGCAGTACTTC	CASSLTGGDYEQYF
NA	NA	TRBV5-4	TRBJ1-3	TGTGCCAGCAGCTCAGACGGACTCCTCTCTGGAAACACCATATATTTT	CASSSDGLLSGNTIYF
TRBD1	NA	TRBV6-5	TRBJ1-6	TGTGCCAGCAGCCCCGGGACAGAGAATTCACCCCTCCACTTT	CASSPGTENSPLHF
TRBD2	NA	TRBV4-1	TRBJ2-7	TGCGCCAGCAGCCAAAGAGGAGGTATAGCGGGAGAACAGTCCTACGAGCAGTACTTC	CASSQRGGIAGEQSYEQYF
NA	NA	TRBV5-1	TRBJ2-1	TGCGCCAGCAGCCACCGATGGGGGCGGGTACCCAACTACAATGAGCAGTTCTTC	CASSHRWGRVPNYNEQFF
TRBD2	NA	TRBV5-1	TRBJ2-1	TGCGCCAGCAGCGCCGACCCGGGGGGGAGCTCCTACAATGAGCAGTTCTTC	CASSADPGGSSYNEQFF
NA	NA	TRBV5-1	TRBJ1-5	TGCGCCAGCAGCTTGGACGGTTCGGATCAGCCCCAGCATTTT	CASSLDGSDQPQHF
NA	NA	TRBV27	TRBJ2-5	TGTGCCAGCAGCAGACCAGGGATAAGAGAGACCCAGTACTTC	CASSRPGIRETQYF
TRBD1	once	TRBV7-8	TRBJ1-2	TGTGCCAGCACCAGACTTGGGACAGCCACTAACTATGGCTACACCTTC	CASTRLGTATNYGYTF
TRBD1	NA	TRBV7-3	TRBJ2-7	TGTGCCAGCAGTCCTGCCGGGACAGGGGGAATCTACGAGCAGTACTTC	CASSPAGTGGIYEQYF
NA	NA	TRBV6-5	TRBJ2-7	TGTGCCAGCAGTTCTCCAGGGACCTACGAGCAGTACTTC	CASSSPGTYEQYF
NA	once	TRBV7-9	TRBJ2-4	TGTGCCAGCAGCTTCCCAGGGGTTGCCAAAAACATTCAGTACTTC	CASSFPGVAKNIQYF
TRBD2	NA	TRBV9	TRBJ2-5	TGTGCCAGCAGCGTAGGTGCTAGCGGGGGGGCTAGGGAGACCCAGTACTTC	CASSVGASGGARETQYF
NA	NA	TRBV7-8	TRBJ1-2	TGTGCCAGCAGCGTCGGGACAACAGATGGCTACACCTTC	CASSVGTTDGYTF
NA	NA	TRBV4-3	TRBJ1-2	TGCGCCAGCAGCCAAGATGGCAGGGCACGCGGCTACACCTTC	CASSQDGRARGYTF
TRBD2	NA	TRBV19	TRBJ2-7	TGTGCCAGTAGCCCGGGACTAGCGGGTCCCTACGAGCAGTACTTC	CASSPGLAGPYEQYF